The 14 T cell receptor beta chains below were found in one sample sequenced in a study of T cell responses to AZD1222 COVID-19 vaccine. Repertoires were generated with immunoSEQ multiplex PCR, while TCRdb's copy carries only in-frame clones and drops some. The profile shows 95,000 to 150,000 clones, approximately 92% of them singletons. The sample in question was peripheral blood, obtained on day 0 of AZD1222 vaccination. These receptors all come from an adult in good health.

V usage is TRBV27 and J usage is TRBJ1-1, with 7 bases that match TRBD1. The length of the CDR3 is 16 residues. Looked up from germline, CDR1 is MNHEY and CDR2 is SMNVEV (reference sequence). The trim removed 5 bases at V and 6 bases at J, leaving 15 bases unmatched. DNA for the CDR3: TGTGCCAGCAGTCCCCGCCCGACAGGGCGGGTTGCTGAAGCTTTCTTT. It encodes CASSPRPTGRVAEAFF.

The chain links TRBV3-1 (or the pseudogene TRBV3-2) to TRBJ1-2; D unresolved. Trimming shortened V by 0 bases and J by 4 bases, and 18 bases separated the two germline ends. The CDR3 is 17 amino acids. In germline, CDR1 is LGHDT, CDR2 YNNKEL (reference sequence). For the CDR3, the DNA is TGTGCCAGCAGCCAAGATCAAAGGGAATGGAACGCCTATGGCTACACCTTC. This translates into CASSQDQREWNAYGYTF.

The V gene is TRBV5-6, the J gene TRBJ1-1; D remains ambiguous. Trimming took 1 base from V and 1 from J, leaving 8 bases between them. The CDR3 contains 14 residues. In germline, CDR1 is SGHDT, CDR2 YYEEEE. DNA of the CDR3: TGTGCCAGCAGCTTGAACGTCAAGAACACTGAAGCTTTCTTT. It translates to CASSLNVKNTEAFF.

This clone was observed a single time. The rearrangement joins TRBV11-2 to TRBJ2-7; D uncertain. Trimming stripped 0 bases from V and 2 bases from J, with 11 bases between. Germline CDR1 and CDR2: SGHAT and FQNNGV. The CDR3 consists of 15 residues. CDR3 nucleotides: TGTGCCAGCAGCTTAGAAGTTCCCCGGACCTACGAGCAGTACTTC. This translates into CASSLEVPRTYEQYF.

This chain links TRBV27 with TRBJ2-7; no clear D. Trimming removed 2 bases from V and 11 bases from J, with 13 bases in between. The germline CDR1 and CDR2 sequences are MNHEY and SMNVEV (reference sequence). The length of the CDR3 is 12 residues. In DNA form, the CDR3 reads TGTGCCAGCAGTTTAGACGGCGATTTGAAGTACTTC. Amino acid sequence: CASSLDGDLKYF.

The gene calls are TRBV10-3 and TRBJ2-1, with D tentatively TRBD2 (5 bases). The V gene's germline CDR1 is ENHRY and CDR2 SYGVKD. V was cut by 1 base and J by 0 bases, with 13 bases left in between. The CDR3 has 17 amino acids. The CDR3 reads CAISEFGGRVSYNEQFF. CDR3 DNA sequence: TGTGCCATCAGTGAGTTTGGTGGGCGGGTCTCCTACAATGAGCAGTTCTTC.

The chain couples TRBV11-3 to TRBJ1-5, with D possibly matching TRBD1 (6 bases). Germline V gene sequence: CDR1 SGHNT, CDR2 YENEEA. Trimming left V 1 base short and J 3 bases short, with 13 bases between. This CDR3 contains 16 residues. Here the CDR3 reads CASSLGAQGPNQPQHF. Written as DNA, the CDR3 is TGTGCCAGCAGCTTAGGTGCACAGGGCCCCAATCAGCCCCAGCATTTT.

This clone was seen once. This chain connects TRBV2 to TRBJ2-6; 10 bases line up with TRBD2. The CDR3 runs 16 residues. In germline, CDR1 is SNHLY, CDR2 FYNNEI. Trimming took 10 bases from V and 1 from J; bases not matched to a gene: 7. The CDR3 here is CATLRAGGSGANVLTF. The CDR3 DNA is TGTGCCACATTGAGAGCGGGAGGGTCTGGGGCCAACGTCCTGACTTTC.

Only one count was recorded for this clone. The V gene is TRBV9, the J gene TRBJ2-1; no clear D gene. CDR1 SGDLS and CDR2 YYNGEE come from the germline V gene. Trimming stripped 4 bases from V and 7 bases from J, with 12 bases between. The CDR3 sequence is 13 residues long. CDR3 amino acids: CASSPPSQNEQFF. DNA of the CDR3: TGTGCCAGCAGCCCTCCTAGTCAGAATGAGCAGTTCTTC.

The chain carries TRBV5-6 and TRBJ2-2; no clear D gene. There are 12 residues in the CDR3. V lost 1 base, J lost 5 bases, and 3 bases lay in between. Germline V CDR1 and CDR2: SGHDT, YYEEEE. The CDR3 DNA follows: TGTGCCAGCAGCTTGCAAACCGGGGAGCTGTTTTTT. This codes for CASSLQTGELFF.

The genes are TRBV11-2 and TRBJ1-6, with TRBD1 as a possible D gene (6 bases). Germline loops: CDR1 SGHAT, CDR2 FQNNGV. Deletions cut 5 bases from V and 1 base from J, with 21 bases between. CDR3 size: 19 residues. The CDR3 region has the DNA TGTGCCAGCAGCCGCCAAAGGACAGATTCGAATTCCTATAATTCACCCCTCCACTTT. Its translation: CASSRQRTDSNSYNSPLHF. Variable domain in full (rest from reference TRBV11-2 and TRBJ1-6): EAGVAQSPRYKIIEKRQSVAFWCNPISGHATLYWYQQILGQGPKLLIQFQNNGVVDDSQLPKDRFSAERLKGVDSTLKIQPAKLEDSAVYLCASSRQRTDSNSYNSPLHFGNGTRLTVT.

In nucleotides, the CDR3 is TGTGCCAGCACCCTGGGGTACGGTGTGAACACTGAAGCTTTCTTT. Protein sequence: CASTLGYGVNTEAFF. The genes are TRBV7-8 and TRBJ1-1; D gene uncertain. V was cut by 7 bases and J by 0 bases, with 15 bases left in between. Germline loops: CDR1 SGHVS, CDR2 FQNEAQ. The CDR3 extends over 15 amino acids.

This clone was recorded once. The chain uses TRBV21-1 and TRBJ2-3; the DNA was not used to check the table's D call, TRBD2. TRBV21-1 is a pseudogene locus. The CDR3 totals 18 residues. The CDR3 here is CASSGLAGIGGLTDTQYF. The CDR3 DNA follows: TGTGCCAGCAGTGGCCTAGCGGGCATTGGGGGGCTCACAGATACGCAGTATTTT.

The chain uses TRBV7-2 and TRBJ2-4, with 7 bases matching TRBD2. Losses at the gene ends were 0 bases for V and 1 base for J; bases not matched to a gene: 3. This CDR3 has 16 amino acids. CDR1 is SGHTA and CDR2 is FQGNSA in the germline V gene. CDR3 DNA: TGTGCCAGCAGCTTAGCGGGGGGAGGGGCCAAAAACATTCAGTACTTC. It codes for CASSLAGGGAKNIQYF.